Listed below are T cell receptor beta chains from one sample, sequenced in a study of PD-1 blockade in classical Hodgkin lymphoma. TCRdb's copy holds only in-frame clones and misses some; the assay was immunoSEQ multiplex PCR. The data hold about 97,000 clones, with roughly 88% observed a single time. Material: peripheral blood mononuclear cells (PBMCs), obtained at baseline. The source is a human donor with classical Hodgkin lymphoma. Both conserved end residues are part of each CDR3. The D gene is left open where the match is weak. The listing skips clone size in some rows; elsewhere it reads once, few, many or a size class.

d_call | j_call | clone_size | v_call | cdr3_aa | cdr3_nt
- | TRBJ1-5 | - | TRBV19 | CASSIQVGPQHF | TGTGCCAGTAGTATACAGGTAGGCCCCCAGCATTTT
TRBD2 | TRBJ2-5 | - | TRBV19 | CASSTTSGRGETQYF | TGTGCCAGTAGTACCACTAGCGGGAGGGGAGAGACCCAGTACTTC
TRBD1 | TRBJ2-1 | - | TRBV5-1 | CASSLDRGSYNEQFF | TGCGCCAGCAGCCTGGACAGGGGGTCCTACAATGAGCAGTTCTTC
TRBD2 | TRBJ2-7 | - | TRBV18 | CASSPEPAGEDYEQYF | TGTGCCAGCTCACCAGAGCCCGCGGGAGAGGACTACGAGCAGTACTTC
- | TRBJ2-7 | - | TRBV5-8 | CASSLRGWDEQYF | TGTGCCAGCAGCTTGAGGGGATGGGACGAGCAGTACTTC
TRBD1 | TRBJ1-2 | - | TRBV7-9 | CASSLAPAGGDGYTF | TGTGCCAGCAGCTTAGCGCCCGCAGGGGGGGATGGCTACACCTTC
- | TRBJ1-3 | - | TRBV6-1 | CASSVGGREIFGNTIYF | TGTGCCAGCAGTGTGGGAGGGAGGGAGATCTTTGGAAACACCATATATTTT
- | TRBJ2-7 | - | TRBV4-3 | CASSQDSQAYGSSKQYF | TGCGCCAGCAGCCAGGATTCACAGGCATATGGATCTTCGAAGCAGTACTTC
- | TRBJ2-1 | once | TRBV19 | CASSEGPYSSSYNEQFF | TGTGCCAGTAGTGAGGGGCCTTATTCGAGCTCCTACAATGAGCAGTTCTTC
- | TRBJ1-5 | - | TRBV6-1 | CASTRTVGVGQPQHF | TGTGCCAGCACCCGGACGGTGGGGGTAGGTCAGCCCCAGCATTTT
- | TRBJ2-2 | once | TRBV27 | CASSLSWQNTGELFF | TGTGCCAGCAGTTTAAGCTGGCAGAACACCGGGGAGCTGTTTTTT
TRBD2 | TRBJ2-1 | - | TRBV6-5 | CASWPPSGTYNEQFF | TGTGCCAGCTGGCCGCCCAGCGGGACGTACAATGAGCAGTTCTTC
- | TRBJ2-2 | - | TRBV5-1 | CASSLQGGAGELFF | TGCGCCAGCAGCTTACAGGGTGGCGCCGGGGAGCTGTTTTTT
TRBD2 | TRBJ2-1 | few | TRBV7-2 | CASSSAGLAVYNEQFF | TGTGCCAGCAGCTCCGCGGGACTAGCGGTCTACAATGAGCAGTTCTTC
TRBD2 | TRBJ2-7 | - | TRBV5-1 | CASRASGPTYEQYF | TGCGCCAGCAGAGCTAGCGGACCTACCTACGAGCAGTACTTC
TRBD2 | TRBJ2-1 | - | TRBV5-4 | CASTRGLGSSYNEQFF | TGTGCCAGCACTAGGGGACTAGGGAGCTCCTACAATGAGCAGTTCTTC
- | TRBJ2-7 | - | TRBV7-9 | CASSLDSSYEQYF | TGTGCCAGCAGCTTAGACTCTAGCTACGAGCAGTACTTC
TRBD1 | TRBJ1-2 | - | TRBV19 | CASSITGQGSGYTF | TGTGCCAGCAGCATAACGGGACAGGGGAGCGGCTACACCTTC
TRBD2 | TRBJ2-1 | - | TRBV29-1 | CSAGDLAGGRGEQFF | TGCAGCGCGGGAGACTTAGCGGGAGGGCGGGGTGAGCAGTTCTTC
- | TRBJ2-3 | - | TRBV2 | CASSGRHLPSTDTQYF | TGTGCCAGCAGTGGGAGACATCTACCTAGCACAGATACGCAGTATTTT
TRBD1 | TRBJ1-1 | - | TRBV15 | CATSRGGTGARWASSVAFF | TGTGCCACCAGCAGAGGGGGGACAGGGGCCCGGTGGGCCTCATCGGTGGCTTTCTTT
TRBD1 | TRBJ2-7 | - | TRBV7-2 | CASSPGTGERGEQYF | TGTGCCAGCAGCCCAGGGACAGGGGAAAGGGGAGAGCAGTACTTC
- | TRBJ2-7 | - | TRBV19 | CASSAPASEQYF | TGTGCCAGTAGTGCCCCTGCCTCCGAGCAGTACTTC
- | TRBJ2-1 | - | TRBV10-3 | CAAGGGTYNEQFF | TGTGCCGCAGGAGGGGGAACCTACAATGAGCAGTTCTTC
TRBD1 | TRBJ2-7 | - | TRBV19 | CASSSPPGTGGTYEQYF | TGTGCCAGTAGTAGCCCTCCCGGGACAGGGGGCACCTACGAGCAGTACTTC
TRBD2 | TRBJ2-3 | once | TRBV30 | CAWSAGALDTQYF | TGTGCCTGGTCAGCGGGAGCCTTAGATACGCAGTATTTT
- | TRBJ2-7 | - | TRBV28 | CASNSGLNEQYF | TGTGCCAGCAATTCGGGATTGAACGAGCAGTACTTC
- | TRBJ1-1 | - | TRBV4-2 | CASSLSLENTEAFF | TGTGCCAGCAGCCTCTCTCTGGAGAACACTGAAGCTTTCTTT
- | TRBJ2-1 | - | TRBV2 | CASSDPPRAYNEQFF | TGTGCCAGCAGTGACCCGCCTCGTGCCTACAATGAGCAGTTCTTC
- | TRBJ1-5 | - | TRBV10-3 | CAIRGGAPGQPQHF | TGTGCCATCAGGGGAGGGGCCCCCGGGCAGCCCCAGCATTTT
TRBD1 | TRBJ1-1 | - | TRBV14 | CASSQVQGAQAFF | TGTGCCAGCAGCCAAGTACAGGGGGCTCAAGCTTTCTTT
TRBD2 | TRBJ2-5 | - | TRBV10-3 | CAISESRRSGRYQETQYF | TGTGCCATCAGTGAGTCGAGGAGGAGCGGGAGATACCAAGAGACCCAGTACTTC
TRBD2 | TRBJ2-3 | - | TRBV19 | CASSAEAGAGGDTQYF | TGTGCCAGTAGTGCTGAAGCAGGGGCGGGGGGAGATACGCAGTATTTT
- | TRBJ2-2 | - | TRBV19 | CASSTGQLTGELFF | TGTGCCAGTAGTACCGGACAACTCACCGGGGAGCTGTTTTTT
- | TRBJ2-7 | - | TRBV18 | CASSPNGYEQYF | TGTGCCAGCTCACCGAATGGCTACGAGCAGTACTTC
TRBD2 | TRBJ2-7 | - | TRBV10-3 | CAIRGTSDPYEQYF | TGTGCCATCAGGGGGACTAGCGACCCCTACGAGCAGTACTTC